The 32 T cell receptor beta chains in this list originate from one sample, sequenced in a study of regulatory T cells in long-lasting Graves disease. Indicated time point: persistent/refractory GD, antithyroid drugs over 5 years with positive TRAb. PBMC-derived RNA was used for the TCR library. CDR3 regions were amplified by Arm-PCR using iRepertoire HTBI primers to build TCR beta libraries. TCRdb ran MiXCR on the multiplex PCR reads and lists one entry per CDR3 protein. This table has about 290,000 distinct CDR3 sequences, 22% appearing once. The specimen comprised peripheral blood mononuclear cells (PBMCs), sampled when the disease was refractory, from a patient treated with antithyroid drugs. These receptors originate from a female donor with Graves disease.

This clonotype was seen more than once but under ten times. V is TRBV7-2 and J is TRBJ2-5; TRBD2 aligns across 7 bases. CDR3 length: 16 amino acids. Germline V CDR1 and CDR2: SGHTA, FQGNSA. After removal of 4 bases from V and 4 bases from J, the junction contained 12 bases not matched to a gene. CDR3 protein: CASSSYGGGLGETQYF. Written as DNA, the CDR3 is TGTGCCAGCAGCTCCTATGGGGGAGGGTTAGGAGAGACCCAGTACTTC.

A note on this clonotype: This may come from a read error, since a much larger clone is one base off. The genes are TRBV6-2 or TRBV6-3 and TRBJ2-5; D gene unclear. Looked up from germline, CDR1 is MNHEY and CDR2 is SVGEGT. V gave up 6 bases and J gave up 3 bases, with 20 bases separating them. CDR3 length: 16 residues. CDR3 protein: CASRTSKGGWEETQYF. In DNA, the CDR3 is TGTGCCAGCAGGACGAGCAAAGGCGGTTGGGAAGAGACCCAGTACTTC.

This clonotype has just a few counts. The rearrangement joins TRBV12-3 or TRBV12-4 to TRBJ1-2; D call uncertain. Deletions cut 5 bases from V and 2 bases from J, with 12 bases between. The CDR3 spans 14 residues. CDR3 residues: CASSILDGNYGYTF. The CDR3 coding sequence is TGTGCCAGCAGTATCTTAGACGGGAACTATGGCTACACCTTC.

This chain links TRBV7-2 with TRBJ1-4; no reliable D call. Per the germline V gene, CDR1 is SGHTA and CDR2 is FQGNSA. V was cut by 4 bases and J by 0 bases, with 12 bases left in between. The CDR3 sequence is 16 residues long. In DNA, the CDR3 is TGTGCCAGCAGCTCCGAGCAGTGGGCAACTAATGAAAAACTGTTTTTT. This encodes CASSSEQWATNEKLFF.

V usage is TRBV7-3 and J usage is TRBJ2-2; D is perhaps TRBD2 (6 bases). In germline, CDR1 is SGHTA, CDR2 FQGTGA. The CDR3 consists of 16 residues. Trimming stripped 5 bases from V and 2 bases from J, with 15 bases between. CDR3 protein: CASSRHGGRNTGELFF. In DNA, the CDR3 is TGTGCCAGCAGCCGTCACGGGGGACGAAACACCGGGGAGCTGTTTTTT. The full variable domain, with the rest looked up from reference TRBV7-3 and TRBJ2-2, is GAGVSQTPSNKVTEKGKYVELRCDPISGHTALYWYRQSLGQGPEFLIYFQGTGAADDSGLPNDRFFAVRPEGSVSTLKIQRTERGDSAVYLCASSRHGGRNTGELFFGEGSRLTVL.

This clonotype was seen ten or more times. The chain is built from TRBV6-1 and TRBJ1-5; a weak D match, TRBD1 (6 bases). Looked up from germline, CDR1 is MNHNS and CDR2 is SASEGT. The CDR3 spans 14 residues. The V end lost 4 bases, the J end lost 6 bases, and 13 bases lay between the germline ends. The CDR3 is CASSGQEGGQPQHF. The CDR3 region has the DNA TGTGCCAGCAGTGGACAGGAAGGCGGTCAGCCCCAGCATTTT.

The chain recombines TRBV6-5 with TRBJ2-2; 7 positions match TRBD1. CDR1 is MNHEY, CDR2 SVGAGI, per germline. The CDR3 is 15 amino acids. Germline trimming cut 3 bases from V and 3 bases from J; bases unmatched to any gene: 4. This chain's CDR3 is CASSYEGGYTGELFF. In nucleotides, the CDR3 is TGTGCCAGCAGTTATGAAGGGGGCTACACCGGGGAGCTGTTTTTT.

The rearrangement uses TRBV9 and TRBJ2-6; 8 bases match TRBD2. Trimming cost V 0 bases and J 4 bases; bases outside gene matches: 3. The CDR3 is made up of 16 amino acids. From germline, CDR1 is SGDLS and CDR2 YYNGEE. The CDR3 DNA sequence: TGTGCCAGCAGCGTAGCGGGAGGGTCCGGGGCCAACGTCCTGACTTTC. This translates into CASSVAGGSGANVLTF.

This clonotype appeared many times. The CDR3 region has the DNA TGTGCCTGGAGTGCCGGGGAAGGGGGTGAAGCTTTCTTT. It encodes CAWSAGEGGEAFF. V usage is TRBV30 and J usage is TRBJ1-1; D perhaps matches TRBD1 (6 bases). Germline CDR1 reads GTSNPN; CDR2 reads SVGIG (reference sequence). Deletions cut 1 base from V and 7 bases from J, with 13 bases between. The CDR3 is made up of 13 amino acids.

This clonotype was seen repeatedly, ten times or more. The chain couples TRBV28 to TRBJ1-1; D ambiguous. This CDR3 region has 13 residues. Germline CDR1 and CDR2: MDHEN and SYDVKM. The V and J ends lost 3 bases and 9 bases respectively, with 14 bases between them. The CDR3 DNA reads TGTGCCAGCAGTTTCGGACGTAGGACCCAAGCTTTCTTT. Encoded protein: CASSFGRRTQAFF.

Comment on this clonotype: This could be a read error, since a much larger clone is one nucleotide away. The chain carries TRBV2 and TRBJ2-2; tentatively, D is TRBD2 (5 bases). CDR1 and CDR2 from the germline V gene are SNHLY and FYNNEI. The CDR3 is made up of 14 amino acids. Written as DNA, the CDR3 is TGTGCCAGCAGTGTTGTTGCCAACACCGGGGAGCCGTTTTTT. It specifies CASSVVANTGEPFF.

On this clonotype itself: A much more abundant neighbour one base away suggests this may be a read error. V is TRBV7-9 and J is TRBJ1-2; D unresolved. Germline V gene sequence: CDR1 SEHNR, CDR2 FQNEAQ (reference sequence). The CDR3 loop spans 13 amino acids. For the CDR3, the DNA is TGTACCAGCAGCTTAAGTACTAACTATGGCTACACCTTC. As protein: CTSSLSTNYGYTF.

The chain couples TRBV6-1 to TRBJ2-7; D is ambiguous. The V end was cut by 6 bases, the J end by 4 bases, with 7 bases between. CDR3 length: 11 residues. From germline, CDR1 is MNHNS and CDR2 SASEGT. CDR3 DNA sequence: TGTGCCAGCAGGAGAGTTTACGAGCAGTACTTC. Translating it yields CASRRVYEQYF.

V and J are TRBV7-6 and TRBJ2-1, with D unresolved. CDR1 is SGHVS, CDR2 FNYEAQ, per germline. This CDR3 spans 15 amino acids. V was shortened by 1 base and J by 6 bases, with 13 bases between the two germline ends. The CDR3 reads CASSLGPISLNEQFF. The CDR3 bases are TGTGCCAGCAGCTTAGGTCCGATTTCTCTCAATGAGCAGTTCTTC.

V gene TRBV11-2 combines with J gene TRBJ2-5; 10 bases match TRBD1. The CDR3 sequence is 15 residues long. Trimming removed 6 bases from V and 5 bases from J; junction bases left unmatched: 9. Germline values: CDR1 SGHAT, CDR2 FQNNGV. For the CDR3, the DNA is TGTGCCAGCAGTCGGACAGGGGGGCGCCAGGAGACCCAGTACTTC. This codes for CASSRTGGRQETQYF.

The rearrangement links TRBV27 to TRBJ1-6; D uncertain. CDR3 length: 15 residues. Between the trimmed V and J ends, which lost 2 bases and 8 bases, there was a span of 13 bases. The germline V gene has CDR1 MNHEY and CDR2 SMNVEV (reference sequence). CDR3 DNA: TGTGCCAGCAGTTTAAGTCCGGGTGGTGATTCACCCCTCCACTTT. Translating gives CASSLSPGGDSPLHF.

The chain is built from TRBV6-1 and TRBJ2-2; possible D gene TRBD2, 6 bases. The length of the CDR3 is 14 residues. Germline CDR1 reads MNHNS; CDR2 reads SASEGT. The V end was cut by 8 bases, the J end by 5 bases, with 15 bases between. CDR3: CASGRWGRTGELFF. For the CDR3, the DNA is TGTGCCAGCGGGAGGTGGGGGAGGACCGGGGAGCTGTTTTTT.

The chain combines TRBV7-2 with TRBJ1-5; D gene ambiguous. Germline V lookup: CDR1 SGHTA, CDR2 FQGNSA. This CDR3 contains 12 residues. Trimming removed 1 base from V and 6 bases from J, with 4 bases in between. CDR3 in DNA: TGTGCCAGCAGCTTAGAGGCTCAGCCCCAGCATTTT. Translating it yields CASSLEAQPQHF.

The gene calls are TRBV4-1 and TRBJ1-1; D is unresolved. Germline values: CDR1 MGHRA, CDR2 YSYEKL. V was clipped by 0 bases and J by 1 base, with 9 bases between them. The CDR3 extends over 15 amino acids. The CDR3 spells CASSQDWPANTEAFF. In DNA, the CDR3 is TGCGCCAGCAGCCAAGACTGGCCAGCGAACACTGAAGCTTTCTTT.

At least ten counts were recorded for this clonotype. The rearrangement uses TRBV11-1 and TRBJ2-2, with 14 positions matching TRBD2. The CDR3 runs to 16 residues. The germline CDR1 and CDR2 sequences are SGHAT and FQDESV (reference sequence). Trimming at V came to 5 bases and at J to 7 bases, leaving 6 bases not matched to a gene. CDR3 nucleotides: TGTGCCAGCAGCACGGGACTAGCGGGAGTTGTCGGGGAGCTGTTTTTT. It encodes CASSTGLAGVVGELFF.

The J gene is TRBJ1-5, the V gene TRBV20-1, with 7 positions matching TRBD1. The CDR3 has 17 amino acids. Germline values: CDR1 DFQATT, CDR2 SNEGSKA (reference sequence). V gave up 0 bases and J gave up 5 bases; unmatched junction bases: 13. DNA for the CDR3: TGCAGTGCTAGAGATTTATTACAGGGGAGGAAGGATCAGCCCCAGCATTTT. Amino acids: CSARDLLQGRKDQPQHF.

This clonotype was detected ten times or more. The gene calls are TRBV28 and TRBJ2-7, with 11 bases matching TRBD2. Per germline, CDR1 MDHEN and CDR2 SYDVKM. J lost 4 bases, V lost 5 bases, and 7 bases had no gene match. This CDR3 is built from 15 residues. CDR3 amino acids: CASSVPGLAVYEQYF. DNA for the CDR3: TGTGCCAGCAGTGTCCCGGGACTAGCGGTATACGAGCAGTACTTC.

With regard to this clonotype: With a much larger clone just one base away, this may be a read error. V and J are TRBV9 and TRBJ2-2, with TRBD2 matching 9 bases. Germline V lookup: CDR1 SGDLS, CDR2 YYNGEE. The CDR3 runs 15 residues. For the CDR3, the DNA is TGTACCAGCAGCCCTGGGACTAGCAAGACCGGGGAGCTGTTTTTT. The encoded protein is CTSSPGTSKTGELFF.

The sample holds many counts of this clonotype. The chain uses TRBV20-1 and TRBJ2-5, with 8 positions matching TRBD2. J gave up 4 bases and V 2 bases, and 6 bases lay outside the gene matches. Germline V lookup: CDR1 DFQATT, CDR2 SNEGSKA (reference sequence). CDR3 length: 14 residues. The CDR3 sequence: CSARLWAGGETQYF. The CDR3 region has the DNA TGCAGTGCTAGACTTTGGGCGGGAGGAGAGACCCAGTACTTC.

This clonotype occurred a few times. At one boundary the junction diverges from the germline segment, which might be a read error. The chain recombines TRBV10-3 with TRBJ2-2; 11 nucleotides match TRBD2. CDR3 length: 16 amino acids. Germline values: CDR1 ENHRY, CDR2 SYGVKD. CDR3 DNA: TGTGCCACCAGTCTAGCGGGAGGCGGAGACACCGGGGAGCTGTTTTTT. Translating gives CATSLAGGGDTGELFF.

V gene TRBV7-2 combines with J gene TRBJ1-6; D might be TRBD1 (6 bases). The length of the CDR3 is 16 residues. V was shortened by 1 base and J by 6 bases, with 13 bases between the two germline ends. CDR1 is SGHTA and CDR2 is FQGNSA in the germline V gene. The CDR3 region is CASSLVPGARNSPLHF. CDR3 sequence (DNA): TGTGCCAGCAGCTTAGTTCCGGGGGCGCGTAATTCACCCCTCCACTTT.

V gene TRBV27 combines with J gene TRBJ2-7; 7 nucleotides agree with TRBD1. This CDR3 is built from 15 residues. V was pared by 4 bases and J by 2 bases, with 8 bases of the junction left unmatched. Germline CDR1 is MNHEY and CDR2 is SMNVEV (reference sequence). The CDR3 spells CASSSEQGLAYEQYF. DNA of the CDR3: TGTGCCAGCAGTTCCGAACAGGGGTTGGCCTACGAGCAGTACTTC.

This clonotype was observed many times. V and J are TRBV6-2 or TRBV6-3 and TRBJ1-2; TRBD1 is a possible D gene (6 bases). The germline CDR1 and CDR2 sequences are MNHEY and SVGEGT. The CDR3 contains 15 residues. V lost 4 bases, J lost 7 bases, and 19 bases lay in between. Here the CDR3 reads CASSFIPQGKSGYTF. CDR3 DNA: TGTGCCAGCAGTTTCATACCACAGGGTAAATCTGGCTACACCTTC.

V and J are TRBV7-3 and TRBJ2-7, with 9 bases fitting TRBD1. The CDR3 has 15 amino acids. Germline loops: CDR1 SGHTA, CDR2 FQGTGA. Trimming took 5 bases from V and 7 from J; bases not matched to a gene: 12. The DNA of the CDR3 is TGTGCCAGCAGCCCCCGGGACAGGGTCCATCGGGAGCAGTACTTC. Encoded protein: CASSPRDRVHREQYF.

V gene TRBV6-2 or TRBV6-3 combines with J gene TRBJ2-2; no clear D gene. The CDR3 runs 12 residues. CDR1 is MNHEY, CDR2 SVGEGT, per germline. Trimming removed 10 bases at V and 6 bases at J, with 12 bases between. CDR3 protein: CATHERAGELFF. DNA of the CDR3: TGTGCCACACACGAACGAGCCGGGGAGCTGTTTTTT.

The table lists this clonotype with a few counts. The genes are TRBV11-1 and TRBJ2-5; possible D gene TRBD2, 5 bases. In germline, CDR1 is SGHAT, CDR2 FQDESV (reference sequence). CDR3 size: 20 residues. V was trimmed by 5 bases and J by 5 bases, leaving 33 bases between them. CDR3 in DNA: TGTGCCAGCAGCGCCGGGAAGTTCGGCCGGTATTCCGCCCGAGGTGAGACCCAGTACTTC. It is translated as CASSAGKFGRYSARGETQYF.

This clonotype was seen a handful of times. This chain's CDR3 is CASSLTQGRDSPLHF. The CDR3 nucleotides are TGTGCCAGCAGCTTGACCCAGGGGCGGGATTCACCCCTCCACTTT. The rearrangement links TRBV7-6 to TRBJ1-6, with a weak D call TRBD1 (6 bases). Trimming left V 3 bases short and J 8 bases short, with 14 bases between. This CDR3 comprises 15 residues. Germline V gene data show CDR1 as SGHVS and CDR2 as FNYEAQ.